This T cell receptor (beta chain) derives from a study of identical twins. TCRdb reanalysed the 5' RACE reads using MiXCR and keeps one entry per CDR3 protein. Of some 760,000 distinct CDR3 sequences listed, over 15% were seen once; the top ten hold around 12%. From germline, CDR1 is KGHSH and CDR2 LQKENI. V shed 2 bases, J shed 7 bases, and the junction held 4 bases outside the gene matches. This CDR3 has 14 amino acids. Separately, the same data were catalogued under a study of T cells expressing NK-cell markers.

The J gene is TRBJ2-1, the V gene TRBV18, with TRBD1 matching 8 bases. The sequencing sample was made of PBMCs. This TCR was sampled from a woman younger than 35 in good health. CDR3 protein: CASSPDNRGNEQFF. The CDR3 bases are TGTGCCAGCTCACCAGATAACAGGGGGAATGAGCAGTTCTTC.